These 21 T cell receptor beta chains came from one sample sequenced in a study of T cell changes during pregnancy in multiple sclerosis. Assay used: immunoSEQ multiplex PCR; TCRdb lists only in-frame clones, some missing. The repertoire holds some 69,000 clones, with 85% to 95% as singletons. Material: peripheral blood, obtained in the second trimester of pregnancy. All receptors derive from a female donor in good health, enrolled as a control in a pregnancy study.

The chain joins TRBV11-2 to TRBJ2-7; 10 nucleotides align to TRBD2. The CDR3 is 17 amino acids. Per germline, CDR1 SGHAT and CDR2 FQNNGV. The ends lost 1 base at V and 1 base at J; junction bases unmatched: 7. CDR3 coding DNA: TGTGCCAGCAGCTTAGTCCTAGCGGGAGAATCATCCTACGAGCAGTACTTC. The encoded protein is CASSLVLAGESSYEQYF.

This clone was observed once. This chain joins TRBV20-1 and TRBJ1-2; 7 bases line up with TRBD1. Germline CDR1 is DFQATT and CDR2 is SNEGSKA (reference sequence). V lost 5 bases to trimming and J lost 8 bases; unmatched junction nucleotides: 5. The CDR3 extends over 11 amino acids. CDR3 protein: CSAEGARGYTF. CDR3 DNA sequence: TGCAGTGCTGAGGGGGCTCGGGGCTACACCTTC.

This chain uses TRBV5-1 with TRBJ1-1, with D possibly TRBD1 on 6 matching bases. The CDR3 length is 13 residues. Germline CDR1 is SGHRS and CDR2 is YFSETQ. Trimming took off 4 bases at V and 5 bases at J, with 12 bases between the two ends. The CDR3 sequence: CASSLDRGTEAFF. In DNA, the CDR3 is TGCGCCAGCAGCCTGGACAGAGGGACTGAAGCTTTCTTT.

The V gene is TRBV9, the J gene TRBJ1-3; TRBD1 matches at 12 bases. The CDR3 totals 15 residues. V gave up 3 bases and J gave up 7 bases; unmatched junction bases: 5. The germline V gene encodes CDR1 SGDLS and CDR2 YYNGEE. The CDR3 protein is CASSESGQGANTIYF. The CDR3 DNA sequence: TGTGCCAGCAGCGAATCGGGACAGGGGGCGAACACCATATATTTT.

The chain recombines TRBV6-1 with TRBJ1-2, with a weak D call TRBD1 (6 bases). The CDR3 covers 14 residues. CDR1 is MNHNS, CDR2 SASEGT, per germline. The V end was cut by 4 bases, the J end by 1 base, with 10 bases between. The CDR3 DNA reads TGTGCCAGCAGTGGTAACAGGGATAACTATGGCTACACCTTC. Translation: CASSGNRDNYGYTF.

V gene TRBV27 combines with J gene TRBJ2-5; D is unresolved. V was cut by 6 bases and J by 5 bases, with 22 bases left in between. Germline CDR1 is MNHEY and CDR2 is SMNVEV (reference sequence). The CDR3 has 16 residues. DNA of the CDR3: TGTGCCAGCAGCCCTAACCGGCAGCCGGGTGTGGAGACCCAGTACTTC. This gives the protein CASSPNRQPGVETQYF.

V usage is TRBV2 and J usage is TRBJ1-2; D is ambiguous. With 9 bases removed from V and 1 base from J, the gap between germline ends came to 9 bases. This CDR3 has 12 amino acids. The germline V gene has CDR1 SNHLY and CDR2 FYNNEI. As DNA, the CDR3 is TGTGCCAGATATGGCAATAACTATGGCTACACCTTC. This encodes CARYGNNYGYTF.

J is TRBJ2-7 and V is TRBV7-3; D unclear. The V end was cut by 0 bases, the J end by 2 bases, with 11 bases between. This CDR3 is 15 amino acids long. Germline V gives CDR1 SGHTA, CDR2 FQGTGA. The CDR3 nucleotides are TGTGCCAGCAGCTTAACCCCCTCGACTGCCTACGAGCAGTACTTC. It translates to CASSLTPSTAYEQYF.

V is TRBV5-1 and J is TRBJ2-2; 8 bases are shared with TRBD2. In germline, CDR1 is SGHRS, CDR2 YFSETQ. The CDR3 spans 15 residues. J gave up 4 bases and V 3 bases, and 5 bases lay outside the gene matches. CDR3 sequence (DNA): TGCGCCAGCAGCTCCTTAGCGGGGACCACCGGGGAGCTGTTTTTT. It encodes CASSSLAGTTGELFF. Filled out from reference TRBV5-1 and TRBJ2-2, the complete variable domain reads KAGVTQTPRYLIKTRGQQVTLSCSPISGHRSVSWYQQTPGQGLQFLFEYFSETQRNKGNFPGRFSGRQFSNSRSEMNVSTLELGDSALYLCASSSLAGTTGELFFGEGSRLTVL.

The genes are TRBV5-4 and TRBJ2-5, with TRBD1 matching 11 bases. Germline V gene lookup returns CDR1 SGHNT and CDR2 YYREEE (reference sequence). The CDR3 is 13 amino acids. V shed 7 bases and J 1 base; nucleotides not matched to a gene: 0. The CDR3 sequence: CASGTGGQETQYF. The DNA of the CDR3 is TGTGCCAGCGGGACAGGGGGCCAAGAGACCCAGTACTTC.

V gene TRBV5-5 combines with J gene TRBJ2-1; 9 bases align to TRBD1. Per the germline V gene, CDR1 is SGHKS and CDR2 is YYEKEE (reference sequence). This CDR3 comprises 15 residues. Unmatched junction bases numbered 1, after V lost 0 bases and J lost 3 bases. CDR3 residues: CASSLGTGVYNEQFF. In nucleotides, the CDR3 is TGTGCCAGCAGCTTGGGGACAGGGGTCTACAATGAGCAGTTCTTC. Together with reference TRBV5-5 and TRBJ2-1, the CDR3 gives the full variable domain: DAGVTQSPTHLIKTRGQQVTLRCSPISGHKSVSWYQQVLGQGPQFIFQYYEKEERGRGNFPDRFSARQFPNYSSELNVNALLLGDSALYLCASSLGTGVYNEQFFGPGTRLTVL.

V and J are TRBV7-9 and TRBJ2-1; 14 bases fit TRBD2. Germline loops: CDR1 SEHNR, CDR2 FQNEAQ (reference sequence). This CDR3 is built from 16 residues. With V trimmed by 4 bases and J by 3 bases, 2 bases remained unmatched. CDR3 residues: CASSSTSGGDYNEQFF. DNA for the CDR3: TGTGCCAGCAGCTCGACTAGCGGGGGGGACTACAATGAGCAGTTCTTC.

V gene TRBV7-3 combines with J gene TRBJ2-7; D may be TRBD2 (6 bases). Looked up from germline, CDR1 is SGHTA and CDR2 is FQGTGA. Deletions cut 5 bases from V and 2 bases from J, with 16 bases between. This CDR3 contains 15 residues. The CDR3 sequence: CASSLAPDIPYEQYF. The CDR3, as DNA: TGTGCCAGCAGCCTAGCGCCGGACATTCCCTACGAGCAGTACTTC.

A single count supports this clone. The gene calls are TRBV29-1 and TRBJ2-5, with unresolved D. The ends were cut back, 2 bases at V and 0 bases at J, with 7 bases in the middle. The length of the CDR3 is 13 residues. CDR1 SQVTM and CDR2 ANQGSEA come from the germline V gene. As DNA, the CDR3 is TGCAGCGTTGAACCAGTGAACCAAGAGACCCAGTACTTC. It codes for CSVEPVNQETQYF. Combining the CDR3 with reference TRBV29-1 and TRBJ2-5 gives the whole variable domain SAVISQKPSRDICQRGTSLTIQCQVDSQVTMMFWYRQQPGQSLTLIATANQGSEATYESGFVIDKFPISRPNLTFSTLTVSNMSPEDSSIYLCSVEPVNQETQYFGPGTRLLVL.

The chain employs TRBV5-1 and TRBJ2-1; maybe TRBD2 (7 bases). Per the germline V gene, CDR1 is SGHRS and CDR2 is YFSETQ. V was pared by 7 bases and J by 0 bases, with 11 bases between. This CDR3 has 14 amino acids. This CDR3 is CASGGASSYNEQFF. The CDR3 bases are TGCGCCAGCGGGGGGGCGAGCTCCTACAATGAGCAGTTCTTC.

The rearrangement links TRBV7-6 to TRBJ2-7; 10 nucleotides agree with TRBD1. This CDR3 region has 15 residues. Per germline, CDR1 SGHVS and CDR2 FNYEAQ. V shed 3 bases, J shed 0 bases, and the junction held 2 bases outside the gene matches. The CDR3 nucleotides read TGTGCCAGCAGCTTTAGGACAGGGGGCTCCTACGAGCAGTACTTC. It specifies CASSFRTGGSYEQYF.

The chain employs TRBV7-2 and TRBJ2-7; a weak D match, TRBD1 (6 bases). V was cut by 2 bases and J by 1 base, with 9 bases left in between. Germline V lookup: CDR1 SGHTA, CDR2 FQGNSA. CDR3 length: 14 residues. The CDR3 region is CASSLSRGSYEQYF. In DNA, the CDR3 is TGTGCCAGCAGCTTAAGCAGGGGATCCTACGAGCAGTACTTC.

The rearrangement joins TRBV27 to TRBJ2-4, with TRBD1 matching 7 bases. The CDR3 spans 17 residues. The germline gives CDR1 MNHEY, CDR2 SMNVEV (reference sequence). V was pared by 4 bases and J by 0 bases, with 9 bases of the junction left unmatched. CDR3: CASSSYPGQLAKNIQYF. The CDR3 region has the DNA TGTGCCAGCAGTTCCTACCCGGGACAGCTAGCCAAAAACATTCAGTACTTC.

The chain links TRBV7-2 to TRBJ1-3; perhaps TRBD1 as D (6 bases). CDR1 and CDR2 (germline): SGHTA, FQGNSA. The CDR3 covers 15 residues. Trimming removed 5 bases at V and 3 bases at J, with 14 bases between. CDR3 nucleotides: TGTGCCAGCAGCGTTAGCGGGGGGCTTGGAAACACCATATATTTT. Protein product: CASSVSGGLGNTIYF.

The chain has TRBV4-1 and TRBJ1-4; 8 bases are a match to TRBD1. This CDR3 contains 18 residues. V lost 0 bases to trimming and J lost 0 bases; unmatched junction nucleotides: 6. Germline V lookup: CDR1 MGHRA, CDR2 YSYEKL. CDR3 in DNA: TGCGCCAGCAGCCAAGATGCAGGGGGCCCTGCAACTAATGAAAAACTGTTTTTT. Translating gives CASSQDAGGPATNEKLFF.

This clone was observed once. The chain couples TRBV14 to TRBJ2-7; D may be TRBD1 (6 bases). Deletions cut 2 bases from V and 1 base from J, with 9 bases between. The CDR3 covers 14 residues. Germline V CDR1 and CDR2: SGHDN, FVKESK. DNA for the CDR3: TGTGCCAGCAGCCAACAGGGGATTTCCTACGAGCAGTACTTC. The encoded protein is CASSQQGISYEQYF.